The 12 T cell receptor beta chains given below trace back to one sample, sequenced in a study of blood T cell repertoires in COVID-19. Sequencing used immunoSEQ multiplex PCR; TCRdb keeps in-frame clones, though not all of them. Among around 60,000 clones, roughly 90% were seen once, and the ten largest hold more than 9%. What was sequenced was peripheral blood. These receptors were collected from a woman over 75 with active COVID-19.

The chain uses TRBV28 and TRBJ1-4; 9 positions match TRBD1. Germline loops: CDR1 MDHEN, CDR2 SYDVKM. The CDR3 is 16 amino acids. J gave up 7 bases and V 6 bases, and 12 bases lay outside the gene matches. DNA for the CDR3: TGTGCCAGCAGACGGAGGACAGGGGACTCAAGTGAAAAACTGTTTTTT. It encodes CASRRRTGDSSEKLFF.

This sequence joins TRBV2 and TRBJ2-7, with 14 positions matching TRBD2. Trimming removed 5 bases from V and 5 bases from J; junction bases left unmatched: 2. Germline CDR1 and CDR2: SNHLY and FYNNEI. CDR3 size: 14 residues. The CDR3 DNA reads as TGTGCCAGCAGTCGACTAGCGGGAGGGGACGAGCAGTACTTC. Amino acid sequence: CASSRLAGGDEQYF.

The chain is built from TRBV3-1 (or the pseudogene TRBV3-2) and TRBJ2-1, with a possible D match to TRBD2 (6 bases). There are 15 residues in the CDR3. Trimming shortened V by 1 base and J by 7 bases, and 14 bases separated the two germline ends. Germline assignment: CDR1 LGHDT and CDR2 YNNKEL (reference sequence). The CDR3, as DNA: TGTGCCAGCAGCCAAGTTAGCGGAGCCAGGAATGAGCAGTTCTTC. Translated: CASSQVSGARNEQFF.

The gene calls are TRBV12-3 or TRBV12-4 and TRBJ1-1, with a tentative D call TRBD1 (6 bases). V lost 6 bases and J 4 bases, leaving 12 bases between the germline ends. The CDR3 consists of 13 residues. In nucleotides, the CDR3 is TGTGCCAGCAGAGCTACAGGGAGCACTGAAGCTTTCTTT. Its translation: CASRATGSTEAFF.

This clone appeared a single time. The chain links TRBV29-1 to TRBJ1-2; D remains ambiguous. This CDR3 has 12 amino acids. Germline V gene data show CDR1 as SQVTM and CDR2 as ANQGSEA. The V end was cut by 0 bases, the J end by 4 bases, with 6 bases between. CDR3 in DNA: TGCAGCGTTGAAGAGGGGAGCTATGGCTACACCTTC. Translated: CSVEEGSYGYTF. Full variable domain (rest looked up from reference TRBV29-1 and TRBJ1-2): SAVISQKPSRDICQRGTSLTIQCQVDSQVTMMFWYRQQPGQSLTLIATANQGSEATYESGFVIDKFPISRPNLTFSTLTVSNMSPEDSSIYLCSVEEGSYGYTFGSGTRLTVV.

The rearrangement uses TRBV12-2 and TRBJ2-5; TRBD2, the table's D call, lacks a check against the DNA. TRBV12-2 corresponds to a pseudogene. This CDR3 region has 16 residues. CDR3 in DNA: TGTGCAAGTCGCTTAGTTAGCGGGAGGAACCAAGAGACCCAGTACTTC. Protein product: CASRLVSGRNQETQYF.

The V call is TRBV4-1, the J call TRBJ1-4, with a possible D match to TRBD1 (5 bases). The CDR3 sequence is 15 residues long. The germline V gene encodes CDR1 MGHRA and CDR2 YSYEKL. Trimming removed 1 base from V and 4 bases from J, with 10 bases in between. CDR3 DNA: TGCGCCAGCAGCCAAGTCCTAGGGGATAATGAAAAACTGTTTTTT. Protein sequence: CASSQVLGDNEKLFF.

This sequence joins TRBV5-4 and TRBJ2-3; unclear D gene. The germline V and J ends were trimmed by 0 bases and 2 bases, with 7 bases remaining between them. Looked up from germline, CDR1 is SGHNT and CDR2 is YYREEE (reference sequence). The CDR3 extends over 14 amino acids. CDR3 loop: CASSLDQNTDTQYF. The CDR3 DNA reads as TGTGCCAGCAGCTTGGACCAGAACACAGATACGCAGTATTTT.

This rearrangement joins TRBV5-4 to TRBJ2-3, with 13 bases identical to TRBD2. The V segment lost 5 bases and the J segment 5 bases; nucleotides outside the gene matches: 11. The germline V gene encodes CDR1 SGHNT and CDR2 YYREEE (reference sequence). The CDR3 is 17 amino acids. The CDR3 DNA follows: TGTGCCAGCAGATCCCCACTAGCGGGGGGGGGCCGAGATACGCAGTATTTT. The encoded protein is CASRSPLAGGGRDTQYF. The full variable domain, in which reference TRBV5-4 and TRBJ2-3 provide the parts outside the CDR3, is ETGVTQSPTHLIKTRGQQVTLRCSSQSGHNTVSWYQQALGQGPQFIFQYYREEENGRGNFPPRFSGLQFPNYSSELNVNALELDDSALYLCASRSPLAGGGRDTQYFGPGTRLTVL.

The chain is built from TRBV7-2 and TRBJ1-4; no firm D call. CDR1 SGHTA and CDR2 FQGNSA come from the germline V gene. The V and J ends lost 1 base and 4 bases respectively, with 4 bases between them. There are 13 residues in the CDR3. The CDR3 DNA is TGTGCCAGCAGCTTAGTAGTTAATGAAAAACTGTTTTTT. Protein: CASSLVVNEKLFF.

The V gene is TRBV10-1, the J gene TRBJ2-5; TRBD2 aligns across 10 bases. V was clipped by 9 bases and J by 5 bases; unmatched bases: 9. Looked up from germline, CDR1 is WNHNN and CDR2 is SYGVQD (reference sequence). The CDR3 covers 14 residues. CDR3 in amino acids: CARHLSGGAETQYF. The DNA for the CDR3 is TGCGCCAGACACCTCAGCGGGGGGGCTGAGACCCAGTACTTC.

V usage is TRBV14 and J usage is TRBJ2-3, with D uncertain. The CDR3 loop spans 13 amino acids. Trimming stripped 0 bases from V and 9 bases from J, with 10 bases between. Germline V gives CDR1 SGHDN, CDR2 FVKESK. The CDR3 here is CASSQDIGRTQYF. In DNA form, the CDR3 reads TGTGCCAGCAGCCAAGATATTGGGCGAACGCAGTATTTT.